This entry lists 26 T cell receptor beta chains sequenced from one sample in a study of identical twins (dated by TCRdb to the mid-2010s). Library construction relied on 5' RACE. For sequencing, an Illumina HiSeq 2000 was employed. The raw public data were reprocessed by TCRdb itself: fastp quality trimming at Q25, MiXCR clonotype calling, in-frame beta chains only. Each CDR3 protein gets just one entry, which takes the most common genes and DNA from the rows behind it. This sample lists just under 650,000 distinct CDR3 sequences; 7% to 7.5% were detected once. The biggest ten clones account for around 1.6% of the sample. The same data also contributed to another study, on yellow fever vaccine responses in identical twins.

Sequencing input: PBMCs. The receptor source for this set is a woman aged 18-29 years in good health.

The chain combines TRBV7-3 with TRBJ2-1; 7 bases match TRBD2. Germline CDR1 SGHTA, CDR2 FQGTGA. J gave up 15 bases and V 5 bases, and 13 bases lay outside the gene matches. The CDR3 runs to 13 residues. This chain's CDR3 is CASSLGLGGSTFF. The CDR3 region has the DNA TGTGCCAGCAGCCTCGGTTTGGGCGGGAGCACGTTCTTC.

This rearrangement joins TRBV7-6 to TRBJ2-1; the match to TRBD2 covers 15 bases. Germline assignment: CDR1 SGHVS and CDR2 FNYEAQ. The CDR3 has 17 residues. V gave up 5 bases and J gave up 2 bases; unmatched junction bases: 4. The DNA for the CDR3 is TGTGCCAGCAGCCGGGGACTAGCGGGGGGAACCTACAATGAGCAGTTCTTC. It codes for CASSRGLAGGTYNEQFF. Complete variable domain (other parts from reference TRBV7-6 and TRBJ2-1): GAGVSQSPRYKVTKRGQDVALRCDPISGHVSLYWYRQALGQGPEFLTYFNYEAQQDKSGLPNDRFSAERPEGSISTLTIQRTEQRDSAMYRCASSRGLAGGTYNEQFFGPGTRLTVL.

The J gene is TRBJ2-3, the V gene TRBV4-1, with D possibly TRBD1 on 6 matching bases. Germline CDR1 MGHRA, CDR2 YSYEKL. CDR3 size: 15 residues. The V and J ends lost 4 bases and 2 bases respectively, with 13 bases between them. The CDR3 sequence is CASSPLQGFTDTQYF. CDR3 sequence (DNA): TGCGCCAGCAGCCCCTTACAGGGTTTCACAGATACGCAGTATTTT.

The gene calls are TRBV20-1 and TRBJ1-1; a weak D match, TRBD1 (6 bases). This CDR3 contains 14 residues. The V gene's germline CDR1 is DFQATT and CDR2 SNEGSKA (reference sequence). The V gene lost 3 bases and the J gene lost 5 bases, with 16 bases spanning the gap. The CDR3: CSARVGGPRTEAFF. Here the CDR3 DNA reads TGCAGTGCTAGGGTTGGGGGCCCGAGGACTGAAGCTTTCTTT.

This clonotype was recorded a few times. The chain is built from TRBV4-2 and TRBJ2-1; possibly TRBD1 for D (5 bases). Trimming cost V 1 base and J 8 bases, with 18 bases left between them. CDR1 is LGHNA and CDR2 is YNFKEQ in the germline V gene. There are 16 residues in the CDR3. The CDR3 protein is CASSQGVVREGDEQFF. The CDR3 bases are TGTGCCAGCAGCCAAGGAGTAGTCAGGGAAGGCGATGAGCAGTTCTTC.

This clonotype was detected ten times or more. The chain links TRBV12-3 or TRBV12-4 to TRBJ2-1, with no clear D. With 4 bases removed from V and 9 bases from J, the gap between germline ends came to 7 bases. The length of the CDR3 is 11 residues. As DNA, the CDR3 is TGTGCCAGCAGTTCCTCGATTGAGCAGTTCTTC. Protein product: CASSSSIEQFF.

This clonotype was seen a few times. The chain couples TRBV5-1 to TRBJ1-1, with D perhaps TRBD1 (5 bases). V was cut by 4 bases and J by 6 bases, with 13 bases left in between. Germline CDR1 SGHRS, CDR2 YFSETQ. The CDR3 totals 13 residues. CDR3 amino acids: CASSPNRWAEAFF. The CDR3 nucleotides are TGCGCCAGCAGCCCAAACAGGTGGGCTGAAGCTTTCTTT. The full variable domain, rest sourced from reference TRBV5-1 and TRBJ1-1, is KAGVTQTPRYLIKTRGQQVTLSCSPISGHRSVSWYQQTPGQGLQFLFEYFSETQRNKGNFPGRFSGRQFSNSRSEMNVSTLELGDSALYLCASSPNRWAEAFFGQGTRLTVV.

This clonotype showed up just a few times. The chain joins TRBV5-1 to TRBJ2-3, with D unresolved. The germline CDR1 and CDR2 sequences are SGHRS and YFSETQ. The length of the CDR3 is 15 residues. Trimming shortened V by 5 bases and J by 4 bases, and 17 bases separated the two germline ends. The CDR3 loop is CASRLQGYGADTQYF. The CDR3 nucleotides read TGCGCCAGCAGACTACAAGGTTATGGGGCAGATACGCAGTATTTT.

This clonotype appeared a few times. The chain joins TRBV15 to TRBJ2-7; D ambiguous. Germline-derived CDR1 and CDR2 are LNHNV and YYDKDF (reference sequence). This CDR3 has 14 amino acids. V lost 0 bases to trimming and J lost 7 bases, with 13 bases between them. This chain's CDR3 is CATSRDLLIREQYV. Written as DNA, the CDR3 is TGTGCCACCAGCAGAGATCTCCTTATTCGGGAGCAGTACGTC.

This clonotype was counted at least ten times. This sequence joins TRBV29-1 and TRBJ2-7, with TRBD2 as a possible D gene (5 bases). The germline CDR1 and CDR2 sequences are SQVTM and ANQGSEA. V lost 0 bases and J 1 base, leaving 7 bases between the germline ends. The CDR3 runs 13 residues. The DNA for the CDR3 is TGCAGCGTTGAAGACGAGGGATCCTACGAGCAGTACTTC. Its translation: CSVEDEGSYEQYF.

This clonotype was seen repeatedly, ten times or more. The chain recombines TRBV10-3 with TRBJ2-3, with 8 positions matching TRBD2. Germline-derived CDR1 and CDR2 are ENHRY and SYGVKD. V dropped 8 bases and J dropped 1; count of bases not matched to a gene: 11. This CDR3 contains 16 residues. The DNA for the CDR3 is TGTGCCATCGACACCGGTAGCGGGACCCGCACAGATACGCAGTATTTT. Protein sequence: CAIDTGSGTRTDTQYF.

This clonotype has just a few counts. The J gene is TRBJ2-1, the V gene TRBV28, with a weak D call TRBD2 (6 bases). V was trimmed by 2 bases and J by 1 base, leaving 12 bases between them. This CDR3 has 16 residues. The germline V gene has CDR1 MDHEN and CDR2 SYDVKM. CDR3 protein: CASSLGRDHSYNEQFF. The CDR3 DNA reads TGTGCCAGCAGTTTAGGGCGGGACCATTCCTACAATGAGCAGTTCTTC.

Ten or more counts support this clonotype. The V call is TRBV28, the J call TRBJ1-5; D gene uncertain. Looked up from germline, CDR1 is MDHEN and CDR2 is SYDVKM. The V end was cut by 1 base, the J end by 5 bases, with 6 bases between. There are 13 residues in the CDR3. This chain's CDR3 is CASSLYVDQPQHF. As DNA, the CDR3 is TGTGCCAGCAGTTTATACGTAGATCAGCCCCAGCATTTT.

The V gene is TRBV20-1, the J gene TRBJ2-3; a possible D gene is TRBD2 (5 bases). CDR1 is DFQATT, CDR2 SNEGSKA, per germline (reference sequence). The germline V and J ends were trimmed by 3 bases and 11 bases, with 15 bases remaining between them. This CDR3 contains 12 residues. The CDR3 reads CSARAGAEKQYF. CDR3 nucleotides: TGCAGTGCTAGGGCAGGAGCGGAAAAGCAGTATTTT.

In its sample, this clonotype was seen a few times. The chain links TRBV13 to TRBJ2-1, with 12 positions matching TRBD2. This CDR3 spans 17 amino acids. J gave up 4 bases and V 5 bases, and 9 bases lay outside the gene matches. The germline V gene encodes CDR1 PRHDT and CDR2 FYEKMQ (reference sequence). In DNA, the CDR3 is TGTGCCAGCAGCATGATAAGGACTAGCGGGATATACAATGAGCAGTTCTTC. It encodes CASSMIRTSGIYNEQFF.

The V call is TRBV10-3, the J call TRBJ2-3, with 12 bases aligning to TRBD2. Trimming took 10 bases from V and 3 from J; bases not matched to a gene: 8. Germline-derived CDR1 and CDR2 are ENHRY and SYGVKD. The CDR3 runs 15 residues. The CDR3: CATQFGLAGTDTQYF. CDR3 nucleotide sequence: TGTGCCACCCAGTTTGGACTAGCGGGGACAGATACGCAGTATTTT.

V and J are TRBV13 and TRBJ1-5; 8 bases fit TRBD1. Germline CDR1 reads PRHDT; CDR2 reads FYEKMQ (reference sequence). Trimming at V came to 5 bases and at J to 7 bases, leaving 7 bases not matched to a gene. The CDR3 spans 14 residues. This CDR3 reads CASSQGQEGQPQHF. In nucleotides, the CDR3 is TGTGCCAGCAGCCAGGGACAGGAAGGGCAGCCCCAGCATTTT.

The rearrangement joins TRBV29-1 to TRBJ2-2; 7 nucleotides line up with TRBD1. V dropped 6 bases and J dropped 5; count of bases not matched to a gene: 6. Germline CDR1 and CDR2: SQVTM and ANQGSEA. This CDR3 contains 13 residues. The DNA for the CDR3 is TGCAGCGTGGTCCCAGGGGGTACCGGGGAGCTGTTTTTT. Translating it yields CSVVPGGTGELFF.

This clonotype was picked up a small number of times. The CDR3: CASSLVGGGSSNEQFF. The CDR3 DNA sequence: TGCGCCAGCAGCTTGGTTGGCGGGGGATCTTCAAATGAGCAGTTCTTC. The chain uses TRBV5-1 and TRBJ2-1, with 7 bases lining up with TRBD2. Germline CDR1 is SGHRS and CDR2 is YFSETQ. The CDR3 has 16 amino acids. The V gene end was trimmed by 0 bases and the J gene end by 7 bases; junction bases not matched to a gene: 10.

J is TRBJ2-1 and V is TRBV5-1, with 8 bases lining up with TRBD2. Losses at the gene ends were 4 bases for V and 7 bases for J; bases not matched to a gene: 7. CDR1 and CDR2 from the germline V gene are SGHRS and YFSETQ. CDR3 size: 14 residues. CDR3 DNA sequence: TGCGCCAGCAGCGACGGACTAGCCAGGAATGAGCAGTTCTTC. Encoded protein: CASSDGLARNEQFF.

This clonotype was seen ten or more times. The chain employs TRBV12-3 or TRBV12-4 and TRBJ2-7; 7 bases align to TRBD2. CDR3 size: 15 residues. V was pared by 6 bases and J by 2 bases, with 10 bases of the junction left unmatched. This CDR3 is CASREREGLTYEQYF. The CDR3 DNA reads TGTGCCAGCAGAGAAAGGGAGGGATTAACCTACGAGCAGTACTTC.

This clonotype occurred many times. This chain uses TRBV20-1 with TRBJ2-1; 8 bases align to TRBD2. CDR1 is DFQATT and CDR2 is SNEGSKA in the germline V gene (reference sequence). The CDR3 sequence is 17 residues long. V shed 3 bases and J 0 bases; nucleotides not matched to a gene: 10. The CDR3 is CSARGPYSGNSYNEQFF. The CDR3 bases are TGCAGTGCTAGGGGTCCCTATAGCGGGAACTCCTACAATGAGCAGTTCTTC.

The chain uses TRBV11-2 and TRBJ2-3; 8 nucleotides agree with TRBD2. V lost 5 bases, J lost 0 bases, and 13 bases stayed unmatched. The length of the CDR3 is 18 residues. CDR1 is SGHAT and CDR2 is FQNNGV in the germline V gene. CDR3 residues: CASSLTPHRGGSTDTQYF. The CDR3 bases are TGTGCCAGCAGCCTAACCCCCCATCGGGGGGGGAGCACAGATACGCAGTATTTT.

This clonotype showed up just a few times. The chain uses TRBV5-1 and TRBJ2-3; unclear D gene. Germline V gene lookup returns CDR1 SGHRS and CDR2 YFSETQ. V lost 0 bases to trimming and J lost 1 base, with 6 bases between them. The CDR3 extends over 14 amino acids. The CDR3 spells CASSLVLRTDTQYF. The CDR3, as DNA: TGCGCCAGCAGCTTGGTACTTCGCACAGATACGCAGTATTTT.

The chain couples TRBV7-3 to TRBJ2-1; TRBD2 agrees at 12 bases. Germline V gene sequence: CDR1 SGHTA, CDR2 FQGTGA. The CDR3 covers 16 residues. Trimming cost V 5 bases and J 5 bases; bases outside gene matches: 7. CDR3 loop: CASSIGLAGYNNEQFF. CDR3 in DNA: TGTGCCAGCAGCATCGGACTAGCGGGGTACAACAATGAGCAGTTCTTC.

The chain couples TRBV20-1 to TRBJ2-7; D may be TRBD2 (5 bases). CDR3 length: 11 residues. Germline loops: CDR1 DFQATT, CDR2 SNEGSKA (reference sequence). V gave up 0 bases and J gave up 12 bases, with 12 bases separating them. This CDR3 reads CSARDGRGLYV. The CDR3 bases are TGCAGTGCTAGAGATGGGAGAGGATTGTACGTC.